This TCR beta chain emerged from a study of shared clonotypes between healthy human individuals. The germline CDR1 and CDR2 sequences are LGHNA and YNFKEQ. The CDR3 has 18 amino acids. With 0 bases removed from V and 5 bases from J, the gap between germline ends came to 21 bases. Whole-study results and caveats: The sampled material consisted only of blood, and tissue repertoires are likely to differ.

Sequenced by immunoSEQ multiplex PCR; TCRdb stores in-frame clones only, minus some. Of over 700,000 clones in the sample, 72% were seen once. About this clone itself: Its antigen is unidentified.

V and J are TRBV4-2 and TRBJ2-3; TRBD2 might be the D (6 bases). The sequence was collected from a woman aged 30 to 39 in good health. Sequencing used memory CD4+ T cells sorted from blood. Subset given: CD45RA-negative fraction. The CDR3 DNA sequence: TGTGCCAGCAGCCAAGAGGGGTGGAGGCGGGATCAGCAAGATACGCAGTATTTT. Its protein is CASSQEGWRRDQQDTQYF.